Sequencing of this T cell receptor beta chain was carried out in a study of T cell responses to AZD1222 COVID-19 vaccine. General observations from the study: Across the whole spike, CD4 TCRs peaked at regions 160-218 and 743-854. Recipients of two AZD1222 doses showed rising Spike-specific TCR breadth and depth.

Germline V lookup: CDR1 KGHDR, CDR2 SFDVKD. There are 14 residues in the CDR3. Trimming stripped 6 bases from V and 8 bases from J, with 18 bases between. TCRdb's copy holds only in-frame clones and misses some; the assay was immunoSEQ multiplex PCR. In the table there are roughly 150,000 clones, around 90% of which are singletons. A word on this clone: The antigen is unknown.

This sequence originates from an adult in good health. This sequence joins TRBV24-1 and TRBJ1-2; perhaps TRBD1 as D (6 bases). The material was peripheral blood, obtained on day 0 of AZD1222 vaccination. The CDR3 DNA follows: TGTGCCACCAGTTCTGCTCGGGGGGCTGGGGGCTACACCTTC. The encoded protein is CATSSARGAGGYTF.